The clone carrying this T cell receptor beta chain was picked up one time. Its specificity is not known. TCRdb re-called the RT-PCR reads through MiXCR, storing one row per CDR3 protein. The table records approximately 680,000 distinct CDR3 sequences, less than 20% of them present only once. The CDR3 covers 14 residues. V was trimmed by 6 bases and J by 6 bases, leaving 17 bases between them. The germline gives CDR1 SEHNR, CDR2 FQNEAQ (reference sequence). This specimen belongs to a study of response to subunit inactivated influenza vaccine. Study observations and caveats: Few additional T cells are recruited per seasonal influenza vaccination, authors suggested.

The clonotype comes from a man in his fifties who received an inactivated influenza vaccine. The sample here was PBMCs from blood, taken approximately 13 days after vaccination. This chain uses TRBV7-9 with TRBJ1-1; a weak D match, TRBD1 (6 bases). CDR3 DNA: TGTGCCAGCAGAGGGGGACATGAGGCGGCTGAAGCTTTCTTT. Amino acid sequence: CASRGGHEAAEAFF.